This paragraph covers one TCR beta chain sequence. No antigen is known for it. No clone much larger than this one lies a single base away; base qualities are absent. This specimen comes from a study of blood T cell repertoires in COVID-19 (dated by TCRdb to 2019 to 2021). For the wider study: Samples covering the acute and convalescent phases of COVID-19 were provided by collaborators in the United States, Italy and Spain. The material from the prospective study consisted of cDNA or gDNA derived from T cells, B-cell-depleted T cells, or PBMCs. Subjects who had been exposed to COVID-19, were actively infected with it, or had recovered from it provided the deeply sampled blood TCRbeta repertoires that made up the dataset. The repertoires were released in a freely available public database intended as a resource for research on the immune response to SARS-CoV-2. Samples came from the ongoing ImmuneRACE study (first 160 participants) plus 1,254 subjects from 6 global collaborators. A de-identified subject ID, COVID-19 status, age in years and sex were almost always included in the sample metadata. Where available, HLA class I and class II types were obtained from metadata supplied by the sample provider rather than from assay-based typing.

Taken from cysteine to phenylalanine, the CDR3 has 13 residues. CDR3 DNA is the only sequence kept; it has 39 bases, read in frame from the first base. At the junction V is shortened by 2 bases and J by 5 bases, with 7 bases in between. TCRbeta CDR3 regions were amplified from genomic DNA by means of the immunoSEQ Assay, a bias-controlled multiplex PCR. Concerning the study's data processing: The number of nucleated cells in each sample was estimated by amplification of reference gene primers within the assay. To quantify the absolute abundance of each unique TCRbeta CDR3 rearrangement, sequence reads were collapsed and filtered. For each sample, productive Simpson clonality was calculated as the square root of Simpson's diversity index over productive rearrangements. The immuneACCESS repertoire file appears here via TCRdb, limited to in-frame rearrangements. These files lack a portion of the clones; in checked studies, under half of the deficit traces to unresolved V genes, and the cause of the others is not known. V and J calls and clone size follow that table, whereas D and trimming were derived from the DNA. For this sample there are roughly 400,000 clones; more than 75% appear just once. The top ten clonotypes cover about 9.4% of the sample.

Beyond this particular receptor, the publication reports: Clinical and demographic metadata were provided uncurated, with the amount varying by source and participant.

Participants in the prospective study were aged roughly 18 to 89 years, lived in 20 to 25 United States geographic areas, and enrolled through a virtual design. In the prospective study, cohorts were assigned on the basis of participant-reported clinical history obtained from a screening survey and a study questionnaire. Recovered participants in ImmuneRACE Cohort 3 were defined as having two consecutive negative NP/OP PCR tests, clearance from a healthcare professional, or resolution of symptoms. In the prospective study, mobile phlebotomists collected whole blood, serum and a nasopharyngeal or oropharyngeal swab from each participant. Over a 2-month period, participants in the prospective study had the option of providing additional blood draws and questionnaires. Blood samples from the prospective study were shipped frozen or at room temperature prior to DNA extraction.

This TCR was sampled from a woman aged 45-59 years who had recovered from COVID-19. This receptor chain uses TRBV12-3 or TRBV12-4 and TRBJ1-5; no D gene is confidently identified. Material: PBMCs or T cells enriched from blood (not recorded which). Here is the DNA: TGTGCCAGCAGTTTAAGATCGGATCAGCCCCAGCATTTT. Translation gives CASSLRSDQPQHF.